This T cell receptor beta chain emerged from a study of T cells in Graves' hyperthyroidism and ophthalmopathy. The wider study: Staff took peripheral blood when the initial diagnosis was made, before any treatment began. General study findings and limits: Most thyroid clonotypes that were expanded above 0.001 also turned up in blood. Researchers report that a 13 V-J model separated ophthalmopathy from stable hyperthyroidism.

This clonotype was detected many times. Its antigen is currently unknown. J lost 5 bases, V lost 5 bases, and 2 bases had no gene match. The CDR3 totals 14 residues. In germline, CDR1 is SGHTA, CDR2 FQGNSA. Authors of the study amplified TCR beta CDR3 regions from RNA transcripts. TCR CDR3 regions were first amplified by RT-PCR with HTBI primers. TCRdb re-called the multiplex PCR reads through MiXCR, storing one row per CDR3 protein. This sample carries 640,000 or so distinct CDR3 sequences, 14% to 15% of them seen once, and the ten largest clones take about 4.5%. The rearrangement joins TRBV7-2 to TRBJ2-2; 10 bases are a match to TRBD1. The TCR sequence derives from a woman in her forties with Graves' ophthalmopathy. The sequencing sample was made of blood. The CDR3, as DNA: TGTGCCAGCAGCCGGGACAGGGGAACCGGGGAGCTGTTTTTT. It is translated as CASSRDRGTGELFF.